The text below deals with one T cell receptor (beta chain). This sample is drawn from a study of somatic mutations in cytotoxic T cells in rheumatoid arthritis. Here immunoSEQ multiplex PCR was the method, and the copy in TCRdb shows in-frame clones only, minus some. The sample consists of some 7,300 clones, approximately 81% of them appearing once. The CDR3 spans 16 residues. The germline CDR1 and CDR2 sequences are SGDLS and YYNGEE. V shed 3 bases and J shed 5 bases, with 21 bases lying between them. Positive magnetic bead selection was used to isolate CD4+ and CD8+ cells; purity was checked by flow cytometry.

This clonotype originated in a woman aged 55-75 years in good health. Material for sequencing was CD8+ T cells sorted from blood. The rearrangement joins TRBV9 to TRBJ2-7, with D maybe TRBD1 (6 bases). Written as DNA, the CDR3 is TGTGCCAGCAGCGAGGGTGGGGGCTTGCTTACAGACGAGCAGTACTTC. It codes for CASSEGGGLLTDEQYF.